A single sample is the source of the 19 T cell receptor beta chains below, sequenced in a study of breast tumors, draining lymph nodes, adjacent tissues. TCRdb analysed the multiplex PCR reads with MiXCR anew, one entry per CDR3 protein. The sample includes more than 15,000 distinct CDR3 sequences, 55% to 75% of them seen just once. Sample: tumor-adjacent breast tissue. All receptors derive from a female donor with breast cancer. Some clones in this sample may be carry-over from other donors' samples.

DNA for the CDR3: TGCAGCGTTGACTCTAGCGGGGGCTTAAACACCGGGGAGCTGTTTTTT. Amino acids: CSVDSSGGLNTGELFF. The chain recombines TRBV29-1 with TRBJ2-2; TRBD2 agrees at 10 bases. The CDR3 has 16 amino acids. The J segment lost 2 bases and the V segment lost 3 bases, leaving 6 bases of the junction unmatched. CDR1 SQVTM and CDR2 ANQGSEA come from the germline V gene.

The chain carries TRBV6-6 and TRBJ2-2; 9 bases are a match to TRBD2. The length of the CDR3 is 14 residues. Germline V gene lookup returns CDR1 MNHNY and CDR2 SVGAGI (reference sequence). V was pared by 5 bases and J by 4 bases, with 2 bases of the junction left unmatched. CDR3 bases: TGTGCCAGCAGTATTAGCGGGGGCACCGGGGAGCTGTTTTTT. Residues: CASSISGGTGELFF.

This clonotype was counted a few times. J is TRBJ2-3 and V is TRBV9; D uncertain. The V end lost 6 bases, the J end lost 2 bases, and 16 bases lay between the germline ends. The germline V gene encodes CDR1 SGDLS and CDR2 YYNGEE. The CDR3 is made up of 15 amino acids. The CDR3 nucleotides are TGTGCCAGCAACTACAATGGTAGGGACACAGATACGCAGTATTTT. It translates to CASNYNGRDTDTQYF.

Within the sample, this clonotype is medium-sized (0.01 to 0.1%). The chain links TRBV20-1 to TRBJ1-2, with 8 positions matching TRBD1. Looked up from germline, CDR1 is DFQATT and CDR2 is SNEGSKA (reference sequence). The CDR3 loop spans 12 amino acids. Losses at the gene ends were 5 bases for V and 8 bases for J; bases not matched to a gene: 7. The CDR3 loop reads CSALTGGNGYTF. CDR3 nucleotides: TGCAGTGCTCTTACAGGGGGGAACGGCTACACCTTC.

The table lists this clonotype with a count of one. The chain recombines TRBV6-1 with TRBJ1-5; D is possibly TRBD1 (6 bases). Germline loops: CDR1 MNHNS, CDR2 SASEGT. V was pared by 7 bases and J by 2 bases, with 24 bases between. The CDR3 has 18 amino acids. This chain's CDR3 is CASKWEAGDVYGNQPQHF. Written as DNA, the CDR3 is TGTGCCAGCAAGTGGGAGGCAGGGGATGTTTATGGCAATCAGCCCCAGCATTTT.

The chain uses TRBV7-8 and TRBJ1-6; TRBD1 might be the D (5 bases). The V end was cut by 6 bases, the J end by 4 bases, with 13 bases between. Germline loops: CDR1 SGHVS, CDR2 FQNEAQ. This CDR3 region has 15 residues. CDR3 region: CASRPGDSYNSPLHF. The CDR3 DNA reads as TGTGCCAGCAGACCCGGAGACAGTTATAATTCACCCCTCCACTTT.

The genes are TRBV7-2 and TRBJ2-1, with D perhaps assigned TRBD1 or TRBD2 (5 bases each). This CDR3 comprises 15 residues. The V gene lost 4 bases and the J gene lost 0 bases, with 10 bases spanning the gap. Germline assignment: CDR1 SGHTA and CDR2 FQGNSA. CDR3 amino acids: CASSWDRSSYNEQFF. Here the CDR3 DNA reads TGTGCCAGCAGCTGGGACCGCAGCTCCTACAATGAGCAGTTCTTC.

The V call is TRBV7-2, the J call TRBJ1-5; weak D call: TRBD1 (5 bases). Between the trimmed V and J ends, which lost 6 bases and 4 bases, there was a span of 10 bases. Germline loops: CDR1 SGHTA, CDR2 FQGNSA. The CDR3 runs to 13 residues. CDR3 loop: CASSLDKNQPQHF. The CDR3 region has the DNA TGTGCCAGCAGTCTGGACAAGAATCAGCCCCAGCATTTT.

This clonotype was seen repeatedly, ten times or more. The V call is TRBV2, the J call TRBJ1-1; D uncertain. In germline, CDR1 is SNHLY, CDR2 FYNNEI. This CDR3 contains 15 residues. Trimming took 2 bases from V and 1 from J, leaving 11 bases between them. The CDR3 sequence: CASSETGQANTEAFF. Written as DNA, the CDR3 is TGTGCCAGCAGTGAAACGGGTCAGGCGAACACTGAAGCTTTCTTT. Using reference TRBV2 and TRBJ1-1 for the parts outside the CDR3, the full variable domain is EPEVTQTPSHQVTQMGQEVILRCVPISNHLYFYWYRQILGQKVEFLVSFYNNEISEKSEIFDDQFSVERPDGSNFTLKIRSTKLEDSAMYFCASSETGQANTEAFFGQGTRLTVV.

The CDR3 nucleotides are TGTGCCAGCAGCCCTGGGGATAGCGGGTTCGCAGATACGCAGTATTTT. The encoded protein is CASSPGDSGFADTQYF. This chain uses TRBV7-3 with TRBJ2-3; 7 bases map to TRBD2. V shed 5 bases and J 4 bases; nucleotides not matched to a gene: 12. The germline gives CDR1 SGHTA, CDR2 FQGTGA. CDR3 length equals 16 residues.

This clonotype is classed as medium-sized. The gene calls are TRBV20-1 and TRBJ2-3; no clear D. CDR1 is DFQATT and CDR2 is SNEGSKA in the germline V gene (reference sequence). This CDR3 has 12 residues. Trimming cost V 6 bases and J 2 bases, with 9 bases left between them. The CDR3 DNA follows: TGCAGTGCCGCGGACCACACAGATACGCAGTATTTT. Its translation: CSAADHTDTQYF.

This sequence joins TRBV7-2 and TRBJ2-7; D not resolved. Germline V CDR1 and CDR2: SGHTA, FQGNSA. Trimming shortened V by 1 base and J by 3 bases, and 10 bases separated the two germline ends. The CDR3 runs to 14 residues. CDR3 sequence: CASSLVGLFYEQYF. The CDR3 DNA is TGTGCCAGCAGCTTAGTTGGCTTGTTCTACGAGCAGTACTTC.

On this clonotype: Because it lacks the conserved phenylalanine or tryptophan at the end, this CDR3 is likely a read error. The genes are TRBV7-2 and TRBJ2-7; possibly TRBD1 or TRBD2 for D (5 bases each). The CDR3 has 14 residues. V lost 5 bases and J 2 bases, leaving 13 bases between the germline ends. Germline V gives CDR1 SGHTA, CDR2 FQGNSA. The CDR3 sequence is CASSVWDGPYEQYL. The CDR3 DNA sequence: TGTGCCAGCAGCGTATGGGACGGCCCCTACGAGCAGTACCTC.

This clonotype rates as medium-sized. This CDR3 is CASSEQGQGETQYF. Written as DNA, the CDR3 is TGTGCCAGCAGTGAACAGGGCCAGGGGGAGACCCAGTACTTC. The chain has TRBV2 and TRBJ2-5; TRBD1 might be the D (6 bases). The CDR3 totals 14 residues. Per germline, CDR1 SNHLY and CDR2 FYNNEI. The germline V and J ends were trimmed by 2 bases and 5 bases, with 12 bases remaining between them.

V gene TRBV24-1 combines with J gene TRBJ2-3; TRBD1 is a possible D gene (6 bases). V lost 6 bases to trimming and J lost 11 bases, with 14 bases between them. This CDR3 spans 12 amino acids. Germline CDR1 KGHDR, CDR2 SFDVKD. The CDR3 region is CATSTGFSGQYF. The DNA for the CDR3 is TGTGCCACCAGTACAGGGTTTAGTGGGCAGTATTTT.

This clonotype is judged medium-sized. The chain couples TRBV30 to TRBJ2-3; 8 bases map to TRBD2. The CDR3 covers 14 residues. Germline lookup yields CDR1 GTSNPN and CDR2 SVGIG (reference sequence). The junction had 6 bases not matched to a gene; V was cut back by 5 bases and J by 2 bases. The CDR3 bases are TGTGCCTGGGTGCGAGCGGGGGTCACAGATACGCAGTATTTT. This codes for CAWVRAGVTDTQYF.

This clonotype came up many times. A much larger clone lies a single base off, so this may be a read error. V usage is TRBV7-3 and J usage is TRBJ2-5; D is possibly TRBD2 (7 bases). Germline CDR1 and CDR2: SGHTA and FQGTGA. The CDR3 is 15 residues long. For the CDR3, the DNA is TGTGCCAGCAGCCCACAGGGAGGGGGGCAAGAGACCCAGCACTTC. Its protein is CASSPQGGGQETQHF.

This clonotype has more than one count but fewer than ten. The CDR3 loop is CATSDLAGNEQYF. CDR3 coding DNA: TGTGCCACCAGTGATTTGGCGGGGAACGAGCAGTACTTC. V usage is TRBV24-1 and J usage is TRBJ2-7; D may be TRBD2 (6 bases). This CDR3 comprises 13 residues. Trimming stripped 0 bases from V and 5 bases from J, with 7 bases between. Germline V lookup: CDR1 KGHDR, CDR2 SFDVKD.

CDR3 coding DNA: TGTGCCAGTAGTCCCTACGGGACAGGACCTTTCTATGGCTACACCTTC. This gives the protein CASSPYGTGPFYGYTF. V gene TRBV19 combines with J gene TRBJ1-2, with 8 positions matching TRBD1. V lost 5 bases to trimming and J lost 4 bases; unmatched junction nucleotides: 12. CDR3 length equals 16 residues. In germline, CDR1 is LNHDA, CDR2 SQIVND (reference sequence).